These T cell receptor beta chains were read from a single sample in a study of human T cells and chemical hapten exposure. TCRdb ran MiXCR on the RACE reads and lists one entry per CDR3 protein. The table shows 300,000 to 400,000 distinct CDR3 sequences, with under 8% occurring only once. Material: whole blood, obtained in connection with sensitization to the hapten diphenylcyclopropenone (DPC). The receptors were gathered from a woman aged 18-35 years with alopecia areata. Some clones in this sample may be carry-over from other donors' samples. CDR3s include the opening cysteine and the closing phenylalanine or tryptophan. Each record gives: CDR3 length, clone size, J gene, V gene, D gene, CDR3 protein, CDR3 DNA. D genes are given only for firm matches. Part of the rows lack a size; the others show once, few, many or a class for expanded clones.

>16|few|TRBJ2-3|TRBV4-3|TRBD1
CASSQGARGLTDTQYF
TGCGCCAGCAGCCAAGGAGCCAGGGGGCTAACAGATACGCAGTATTTT
>16|medium-sized|TRBJ2-3|TRBV14|NA
CASSQFSQGGTDTQYF
TGTGCCAGCAGCCAATTTTCCCAGGGCGGCACAGATACGCAGTATTTT
>12|NA|TRBJ1-1|TRBV28|NA
CASSSFPDEAFF
TGTGCCAGCAGTTCGTTCCCAGATGAAGCTTTCTTT
>15|NA|TRBJ1-4|TRBV7-2|NA
CASSSYRERNEKLFF
TGTGCCAGCAGCTCCTACAGGGAACGAAATGAAAAACTGTTTTTT
>15|few|TRBJ2-7|TRBV10-3|NA
CAISEDTFSSYEQYF
TGTGCCATCAGTGAGGACACCTTTTCCTCCTACGAGCAGTACTTC
>14|few|TRBJ1-1|TRBV6-2/TRBV6-3|NA
CASITGRSRTEAFF
TGTGCCAGCATTACCGGGCGGTCTCGGACTGAAGCTTTCTTT
>14|few|TRBJ2-3|TRBV5-1|NA
CASRPPGRTDTQYF
TGCGCCAGCAGACCCCCCGGTCGCACAGATACGCAGTATTTT
>14|few|TRBJ1-1|TRBV6-5|NA
CASSYYQETTEAFF
TGTGCCAGCAGTTATTATCAGGAAACCACTGAAGCTTTCTTT
>19|few|TRBJ1-1|TRBV24-1|NA
CATRGPFGGPRVLNTEAFF
TGTGCCACCAGGGGCCCCTTCGGGGGGCCGAGGGTCTTGAACACTGAAGCTTTCTTT
>13|few|TRBJ2-7|TRBV4-1|NA
CASSQVIRYEQYF
TGCGCCAGCAGCCAAGTCATCAGGTACGAGCAGTACTTC
>12|NA|TRBJ1-6|TRBV5-6|NA
CASSLEGPPLHF
TGTGCCAGCAGCTTGGAGGGACCACCCCTCCACTTT
>12|few|TRBJ2-1|TRBV6-2/TRBV6-3|NA
CASSTDYEEQFF
TGTGCCAGCAGTACGGACTATGAGGAGCAGTTCTTC
>14|few|TRBJ2-3|TRBV12-3/TRBV12-4|NA
CASSTLESTDTQYF
TGTGCCAGCAGTACACTCGAAAGCACAGATACGCAGTATTTT
>13|few|TRBJ1-5|TRBV12-3/TRBV12-4|NA
CASRRRPNQPQHF
TGTGCCAGCAGAAGGCGGCCTAATCAGCCCCAGCATTTT
>16|NA|TRBJ2-7|TRBV5-5|TRBD1
CASSFSGTGDSYEQYF
TGTGCCAGCAGCTTTTCCGGGACAGGGGACTCCTACGAGCAGTACTTC